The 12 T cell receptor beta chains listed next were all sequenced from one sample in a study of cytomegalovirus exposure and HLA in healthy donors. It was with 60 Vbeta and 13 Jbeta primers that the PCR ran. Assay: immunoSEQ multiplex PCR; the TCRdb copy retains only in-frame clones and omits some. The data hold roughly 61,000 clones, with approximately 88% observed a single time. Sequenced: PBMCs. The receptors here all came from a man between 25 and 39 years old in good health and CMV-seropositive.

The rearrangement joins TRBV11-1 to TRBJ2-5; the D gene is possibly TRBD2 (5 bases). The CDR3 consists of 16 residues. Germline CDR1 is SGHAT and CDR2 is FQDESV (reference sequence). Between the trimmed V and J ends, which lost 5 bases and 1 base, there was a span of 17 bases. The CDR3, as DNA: TGTGCCAGCAGCCTAATGGCTCCCACTAGCCAAGAGACCCAGTACTTC. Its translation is CASSLMAPTSQETQYF.

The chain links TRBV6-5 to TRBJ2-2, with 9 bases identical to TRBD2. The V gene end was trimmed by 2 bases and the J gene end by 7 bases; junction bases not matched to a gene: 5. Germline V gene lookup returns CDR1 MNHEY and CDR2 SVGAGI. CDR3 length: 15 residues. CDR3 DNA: TGTGCCAGCAGTTACGAAGCGGGAGGTATCGGGGAGCTGTTTTTT. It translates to CASSYEAGGIGELFF.

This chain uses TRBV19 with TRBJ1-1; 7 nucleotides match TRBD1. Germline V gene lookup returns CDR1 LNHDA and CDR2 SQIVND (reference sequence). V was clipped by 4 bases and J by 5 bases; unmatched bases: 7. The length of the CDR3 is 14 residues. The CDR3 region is CASSTDREVTEAFF. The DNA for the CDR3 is TGTGCCAGTAGTACCGACAGGGAGGTGACTGAAGCTTTCTTT.

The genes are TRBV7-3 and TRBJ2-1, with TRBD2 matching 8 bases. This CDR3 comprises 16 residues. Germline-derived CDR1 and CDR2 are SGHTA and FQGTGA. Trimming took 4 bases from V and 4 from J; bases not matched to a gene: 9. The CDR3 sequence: CASSSGMSGRYNEQFF. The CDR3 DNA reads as TGTGCCAGCAGCTCCGGGATGAGCGGGAGATACAATGAGCAGTTCTTC.

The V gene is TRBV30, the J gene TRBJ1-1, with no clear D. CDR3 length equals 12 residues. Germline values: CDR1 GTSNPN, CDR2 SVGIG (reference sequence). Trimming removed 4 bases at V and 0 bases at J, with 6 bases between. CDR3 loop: CAWIAVNTEAFF. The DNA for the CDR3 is TGTGCCTGGATCGCAGTGAACACTGAAGCTTTCTTT.

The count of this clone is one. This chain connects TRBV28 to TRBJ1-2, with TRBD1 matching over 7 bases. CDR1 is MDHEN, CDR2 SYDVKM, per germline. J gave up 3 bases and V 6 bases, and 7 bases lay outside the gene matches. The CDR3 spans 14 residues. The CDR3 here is CASRLGQAYYGYTF. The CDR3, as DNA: TGTGCCAGCAGACTCGGACAGGCTTACTATGGCTACACCTTC.

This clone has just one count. The CDR3 loop reads CASSSDPRGYEQYF. As DNA, the CDR3 is TGTGCCAGCAGCTCGGACCCGCGAGGGTACGAGCAGTACTTC. J is TRBJ2-7 and V is TRBV14; tentatively, D is TRBD2 (5 bases). Germline lookup yields CDR1 SGHDN and CDR2 FVKESK. This CDR3 has 14 residues. The V end was cut by 5 bases, the J end by 4 bases, with 15 bases between.

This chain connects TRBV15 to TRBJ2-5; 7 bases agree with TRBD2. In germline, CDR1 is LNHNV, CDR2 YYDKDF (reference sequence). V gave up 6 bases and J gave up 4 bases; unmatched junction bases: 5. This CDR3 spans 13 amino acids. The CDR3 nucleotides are TGTGCCACCAGGTGGGCGGGAGTAGAGACCCAGTACTTC. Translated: CATRWAGVETQYF.

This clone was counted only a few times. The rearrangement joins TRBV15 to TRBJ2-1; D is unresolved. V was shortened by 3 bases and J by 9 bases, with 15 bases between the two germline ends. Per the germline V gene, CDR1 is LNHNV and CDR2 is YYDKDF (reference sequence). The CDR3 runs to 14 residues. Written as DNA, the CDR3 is TGTGCCACCAGCAGGGAACTTGAGGTCCGTGAGCAGTTCTTC. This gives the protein CATSRELEVREQFF.

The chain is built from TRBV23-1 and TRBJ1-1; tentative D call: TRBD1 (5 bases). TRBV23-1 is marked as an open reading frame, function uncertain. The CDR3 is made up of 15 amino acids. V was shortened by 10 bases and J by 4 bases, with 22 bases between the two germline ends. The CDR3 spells CAITPFPNRFTEAFF. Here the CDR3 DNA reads TGCGCCATCACCCCATTTCCTAACAGGTTCACTGAAGCTTTCTTT.

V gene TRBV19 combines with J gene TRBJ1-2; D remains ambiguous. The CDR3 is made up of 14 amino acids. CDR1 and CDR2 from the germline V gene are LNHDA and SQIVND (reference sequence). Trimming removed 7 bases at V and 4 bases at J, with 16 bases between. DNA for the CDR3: TGTGCCAGTACCTATACGGGAGGTGGCTATGGCTACACCTTC. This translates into CASTYTGGGYGYTF.

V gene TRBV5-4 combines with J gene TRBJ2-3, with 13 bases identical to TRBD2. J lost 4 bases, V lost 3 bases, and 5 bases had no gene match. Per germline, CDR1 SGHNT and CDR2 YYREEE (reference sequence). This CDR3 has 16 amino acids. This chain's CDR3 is CASSSLAGGSADTQYF. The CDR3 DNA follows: TGTGCCAGCAGCTCACTAGCGGGAGGGTCCGCAGATACGCAGTATTTT.